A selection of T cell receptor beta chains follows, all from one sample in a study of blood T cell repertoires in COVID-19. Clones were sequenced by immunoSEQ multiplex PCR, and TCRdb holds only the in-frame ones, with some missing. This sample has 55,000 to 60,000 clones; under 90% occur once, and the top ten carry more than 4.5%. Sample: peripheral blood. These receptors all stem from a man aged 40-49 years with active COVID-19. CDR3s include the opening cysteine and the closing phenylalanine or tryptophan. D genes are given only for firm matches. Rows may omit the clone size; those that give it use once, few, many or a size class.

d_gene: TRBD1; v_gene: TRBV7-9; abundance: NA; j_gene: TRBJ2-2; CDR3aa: CASGAWDRESTGELFF; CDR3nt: TGTGCCAGCGGAGCCTGGGACAGGGAGAGCACCGGGGAGCTGTTTTTT
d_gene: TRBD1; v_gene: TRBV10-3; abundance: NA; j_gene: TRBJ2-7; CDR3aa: CAISEPRQGASYEQYF; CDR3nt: TGTGCCATCAGTGAGCCTCGACAGGGGGCTTCCTACGAGCAGTACTTC
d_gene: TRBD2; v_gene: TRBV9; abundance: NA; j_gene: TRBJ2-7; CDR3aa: CASSFRAGTSYEQYF; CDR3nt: TGTGCCAGCAGCTTTCGAGCGGGGACGTCCTACGAGCAGTACTTC
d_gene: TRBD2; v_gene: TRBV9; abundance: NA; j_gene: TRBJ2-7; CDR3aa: CASSVGAGGLYEQYF; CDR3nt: TGTGCCAGCAGCGTAGGAGCGGGAGGCCTCTACGAGCAGTACTTC
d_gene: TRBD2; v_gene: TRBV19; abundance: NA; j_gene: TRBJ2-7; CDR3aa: CASRTSGNYEQYF; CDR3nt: TGTGCCAGCCGGACTAGCGGGAACTACGAGCAGTACTTC
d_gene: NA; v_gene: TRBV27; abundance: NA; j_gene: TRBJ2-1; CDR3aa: CASSPPRSYNEQFF; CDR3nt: TGTGCCAGCAGTCCCCCCCGCTCCTACAATGAGCAGTTCTTC
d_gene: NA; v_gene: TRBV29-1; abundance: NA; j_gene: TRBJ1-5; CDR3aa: CSVKTADQPQHF; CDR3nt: TGCAGCGTCAAGACAGCAGATCAGCCCCAGCATTTT
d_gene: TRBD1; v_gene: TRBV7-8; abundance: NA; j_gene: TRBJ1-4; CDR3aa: CASSSLMTGYEKLFF; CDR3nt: TGTGCCAGCAGCTCCCTCATGACAGGGTATGAAAAACTGTTTTTT
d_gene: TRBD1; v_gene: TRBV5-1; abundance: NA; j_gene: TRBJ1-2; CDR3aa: CASSRNTGTDHNYGYTF; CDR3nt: TGCGCCAGCAGCCGTAACACTGGGACAGATCATAACTATGGCTACACCTTC
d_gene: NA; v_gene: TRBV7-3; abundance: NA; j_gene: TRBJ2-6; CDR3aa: CASSISISGANVLTF; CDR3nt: TGTGCCAGCAGCATCAGTATCTCTGGGGCCAACGTCCTGACTTTC
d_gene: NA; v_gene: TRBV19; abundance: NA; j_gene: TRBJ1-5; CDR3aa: CASSLSHRQGQPQHF; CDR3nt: TGTGCCAGTAGCTTGTCGCACAGGCAGGGTCAGCCCCAGCATTTT
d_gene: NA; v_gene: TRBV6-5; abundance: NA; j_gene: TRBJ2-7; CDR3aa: CASSYGTRTYEQYF; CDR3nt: TGTGCCAGCAGTTACGGGACACGAACCTACGAGCAGTACTTC
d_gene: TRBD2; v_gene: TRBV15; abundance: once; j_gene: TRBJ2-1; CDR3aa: CATSLQREPVYEQFF; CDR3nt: TGTGCCACCAGCCTGCAGCGGGAGCCCGTCTATGAGCAGTTCTTC
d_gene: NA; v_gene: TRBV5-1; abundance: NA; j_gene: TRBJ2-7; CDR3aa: CASTEQGNYEQYF; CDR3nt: TGCGCCAGCACTGAGCAGGGAAACTACGAGCAGTACTTC
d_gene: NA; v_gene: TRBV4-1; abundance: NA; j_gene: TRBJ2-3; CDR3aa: CASSQDQPSGPNTDTQYF; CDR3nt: TGCGCCAGCAGCCAAGATCAACCCAGCGGGCCCAACACAGATACGCAGTATTTT
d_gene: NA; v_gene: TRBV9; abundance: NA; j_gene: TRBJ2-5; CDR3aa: CASSGRDGSQETQYF; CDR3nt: TGTGCCAGCAGCGGGAGGGACGGCTCCCAAGAGACCCAGTACTTC
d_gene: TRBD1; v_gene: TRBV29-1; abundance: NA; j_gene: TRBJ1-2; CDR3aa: CSGAGTGPYGYTF; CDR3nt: TGCAGCGGCGCCGGGACAGGGCCCTATGGCTACACCTTC
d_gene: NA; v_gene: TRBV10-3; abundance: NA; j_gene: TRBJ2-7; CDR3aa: CAISERGQDEQYF; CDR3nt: TGTGCCATCAGTGAGCGTGGGCAGGACGAGCAGTACTTC
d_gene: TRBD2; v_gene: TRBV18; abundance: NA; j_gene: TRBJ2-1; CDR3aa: CASSQGTSGSTDLYNEQFF; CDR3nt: TGTGCCAGCTCCCAAGGGACTAGCGGGAGCACAGATCTCTACAATGAGCAGTTCTTC
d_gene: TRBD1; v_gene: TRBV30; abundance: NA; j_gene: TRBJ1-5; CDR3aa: CAWNSPDRRNQPQHF; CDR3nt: TGTGCCTGGAATTCCCCGGACAGGAGGAATCAGCCCCAGCATTTT
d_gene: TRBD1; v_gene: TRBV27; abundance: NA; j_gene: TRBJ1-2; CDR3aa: CASSPRTGNGYTF; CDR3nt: TGTGCCAGCAGTCCGCGGACAGGGAATGGCTACACCTTC
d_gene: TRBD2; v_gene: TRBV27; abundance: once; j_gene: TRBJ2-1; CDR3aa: CASSPGTSGRNEQFF; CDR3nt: TGTGCCAGCAGCCCTGGGACTAGCGGGAGGAATGAGCAGTTCTTC
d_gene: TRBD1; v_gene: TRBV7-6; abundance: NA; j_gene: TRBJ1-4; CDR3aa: CASSQRQGSGEKLFF; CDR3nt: TGTGCCAGCAGCCAACGACAGGGTTCTGGAGAAAAACTGTTTTTT
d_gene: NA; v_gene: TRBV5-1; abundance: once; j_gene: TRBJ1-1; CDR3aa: CASREGTEAFF; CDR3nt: TGCGCCAGCAGGGAGGGCACTGAAGCTTTCTTT
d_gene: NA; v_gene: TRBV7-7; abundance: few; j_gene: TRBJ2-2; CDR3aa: CASSSSSGRGELFF; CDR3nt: TGTGCTAGCAGCTCCTCTAGTGGCAGAGGGGAGCTGTTTTTT
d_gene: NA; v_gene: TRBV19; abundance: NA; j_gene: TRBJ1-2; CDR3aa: CAIPSGDGTTKGYTF; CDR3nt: TGTGCCATCCCTTCCGGGGACGGGACAACAAAGGGCTACACCTTC
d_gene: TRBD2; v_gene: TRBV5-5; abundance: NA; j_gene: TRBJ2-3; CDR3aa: CASSYRTSGSRMNTQYF; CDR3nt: TGTGCCAGCAGCTACCGGACTAGCGGGAGTCGTATGAATACGCAGTATTTT
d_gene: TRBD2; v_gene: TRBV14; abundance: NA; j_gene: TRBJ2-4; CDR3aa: CASSPTTSGRPQYF; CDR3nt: TGTGCCAGCAGCCCCACAACTAGCGGGAGGCCTCAGTACTTC
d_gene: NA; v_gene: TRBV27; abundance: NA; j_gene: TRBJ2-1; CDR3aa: CASSPGSGDYNEQFF; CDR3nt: TGTGCCAGCAGCCCGGGGTCAGGGGATTACAATGAGCAGTTCTTC
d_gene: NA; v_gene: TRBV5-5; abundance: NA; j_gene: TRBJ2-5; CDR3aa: CASSSPGETQYF; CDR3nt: TGTGCCAGCAGCTCCCCCGGGGAGACCCAGTACTTC
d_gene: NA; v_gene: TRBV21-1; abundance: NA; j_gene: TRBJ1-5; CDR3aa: CASSNEGVGSNQPQHF; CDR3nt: TGTGCCAGCAGCAACGAAGGGGTTGGGAGCAATCAGCCCCAGCATTTT
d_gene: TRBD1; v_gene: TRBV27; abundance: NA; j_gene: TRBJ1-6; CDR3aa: CASSLGTGNSPLHF; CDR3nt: TGTGCCAGCAGTTTAGGGACAGGCAATTCACCCCTCCACTTT
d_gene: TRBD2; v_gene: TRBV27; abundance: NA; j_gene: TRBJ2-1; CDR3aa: CASSWDYNNEQFF; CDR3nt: TGTGCCAGCAGTTGGGACTACAACAATGAGCAGTTCTTC
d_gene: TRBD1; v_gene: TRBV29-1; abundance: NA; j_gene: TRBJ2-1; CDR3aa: CSVGGQGSYNEQFF; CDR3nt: TGCAGCGTTGGGGGACAGGGCTCCTACAATGAGCAGTTCTTC
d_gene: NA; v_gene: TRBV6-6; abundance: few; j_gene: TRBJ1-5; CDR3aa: CASSYQGGFNQPQHF; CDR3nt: TGTGCCAGCAGTTACCAAGGGGGTTTCAATCAGCCCCAGCATTTT
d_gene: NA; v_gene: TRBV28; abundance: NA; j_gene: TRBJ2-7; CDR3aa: CASSSLTETYEQYF; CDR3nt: TGTGCCAGCAGTTCCCTGACAGAAACCTACGAGCAGTACTTC
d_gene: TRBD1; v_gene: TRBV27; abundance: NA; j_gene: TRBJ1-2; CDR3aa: CASSFLTFSGTGGAGNYGYTF; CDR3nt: TGTGCCAGCAGTTTCCTTACTTTCTCCGGGACAGGGGGCGCGGGGAACTATGGCTACACCTTC
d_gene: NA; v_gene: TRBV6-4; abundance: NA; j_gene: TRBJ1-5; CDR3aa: CASSVSSGNNQPQHF; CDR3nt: TGTGCCAGCAGTGTCTCCTCAGGGAACAATCAGCCCCAGCATTTT
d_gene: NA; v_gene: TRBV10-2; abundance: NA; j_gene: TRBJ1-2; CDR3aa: CASSYGRSKQGYTF; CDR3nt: TGCGCCAGCAGTTATGGGAGAAGCAAGCAGGGCTACACCTTC
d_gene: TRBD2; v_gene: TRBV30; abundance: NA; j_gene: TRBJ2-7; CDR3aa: CAWSVGGSVYEQYF; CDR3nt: TGTGCCTGGAGTGTGGGCGGGAGCGTTTACGAGCAGTACTTC
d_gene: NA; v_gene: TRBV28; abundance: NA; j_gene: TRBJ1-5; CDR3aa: CASSLYSLSNQPQHF; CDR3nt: TGTGCCAGCAGTTTATACAGCCTGAGCAATCAGCCCCAGCATTTT
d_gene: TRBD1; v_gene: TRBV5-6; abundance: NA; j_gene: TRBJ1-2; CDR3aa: CASTRDRAEGYTF; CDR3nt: TGTGCCAGCACCCGGGACAGGGCAGAGGGCTACACCTTC
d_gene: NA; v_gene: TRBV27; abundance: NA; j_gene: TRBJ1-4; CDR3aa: CASSFTGEVNEKLFF; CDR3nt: TGTGCCAGCAGTTTCACAGGCGAAGTTAATGAAAAACTGTTTTTT
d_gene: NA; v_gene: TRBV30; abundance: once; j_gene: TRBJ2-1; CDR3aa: CAWSVNTQGEQFF; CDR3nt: TGTGCCTGGAGTGTGAACACCCAGGGGGAGCAGTTCTTC
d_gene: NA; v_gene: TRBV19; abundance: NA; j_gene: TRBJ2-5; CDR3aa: CASSIRLLEGETQYF; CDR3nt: TGTGCCAGTAGTATACGCCTACTAGAAGGGGAGACCCAGTACTTC
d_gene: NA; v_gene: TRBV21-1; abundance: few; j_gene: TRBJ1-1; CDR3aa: CASSPRTVLNTEAFF; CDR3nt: TGTGCCAGCAGCCCTAGGACAGTACTGAACACTGAAGCTTTCTTT
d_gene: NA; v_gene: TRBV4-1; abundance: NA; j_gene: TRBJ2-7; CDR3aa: CASRPRQETGYEQYF; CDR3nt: TGCGCCAGCAGACCTAGACAGGAGACTGGCTACGAGCAGTACTTC
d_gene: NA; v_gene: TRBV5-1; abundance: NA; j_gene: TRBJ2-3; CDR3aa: CASSPLANTDTQYF; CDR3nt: TGCGCCAGCAGCCCGCTGGCCAACACAGATACGCAGTATTTT
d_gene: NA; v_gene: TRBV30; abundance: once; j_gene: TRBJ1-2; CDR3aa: CAWSGSPSGGYTF; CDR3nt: TGTGCCTGGAGTGGTAGTCCAAGCGGGGGCTACACCTTC
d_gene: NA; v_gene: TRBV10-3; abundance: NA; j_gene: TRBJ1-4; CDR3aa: CAISEAGEGPLKKLFF; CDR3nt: TGTGCCATCAGTGAGGCCGGTGAGGGCCCCCTGAAAAAACTGTTTTTT
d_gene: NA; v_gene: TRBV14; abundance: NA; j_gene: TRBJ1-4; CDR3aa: CASSQSRNEKLFF; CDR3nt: TGTGCCAGCAGCCAGTCCAGGAATGAAAAACTGTTTTTT
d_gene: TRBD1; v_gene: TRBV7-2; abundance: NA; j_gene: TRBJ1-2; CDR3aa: CASSLKQGAFLNYGYTF; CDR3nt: TGTGCCAGCTCCCTCAAGCAGGGGGCTTTTCTGAACTATGGCTACACCTTC
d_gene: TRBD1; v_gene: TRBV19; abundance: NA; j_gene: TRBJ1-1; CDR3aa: CASSIDKGALNTEAFF; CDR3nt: TGTGCCAGTAGTATTGATAAGGGGGCGCTGAACACTGAAGCTTTCTTT
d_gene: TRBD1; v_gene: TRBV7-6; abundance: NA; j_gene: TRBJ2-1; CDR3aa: CASSPSLQGGHYYNEQFF; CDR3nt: TGTGCCAGCAGCCCGTCCCTACAAGGGGGCCATTATTACAATGAGCAGTTCTTC
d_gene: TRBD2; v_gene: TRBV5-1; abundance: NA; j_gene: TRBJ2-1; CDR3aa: CASTPRADTSGRGSYNEQFF; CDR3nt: TGCGCCAGCACCCCACGGGCGGATACTAGCGGGAGAGGGTCCTACAATGAGCAGTTCTTC
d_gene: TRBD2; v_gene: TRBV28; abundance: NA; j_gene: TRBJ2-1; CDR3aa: CASSPNRLAGRRGDEQFF; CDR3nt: TGTGCCAGCAGTCCAAACAGACTAGCGGGGAGGAGGGGCGATGAGCAGTTCTTC